The source of this TCR beta chain is a study of cytomegalovirus exposure and HLA in healthy donors. The CDR3 length is 15 residues. V lost 5 bases and J 5 bases, leaving 18 bases between the germline ends. Germline CDR1 and CDR2: MGHDK and SYGVNS. PCR employed 60 Vbeta and 13 Jbeta primers. Clones were read by immunoSEQ multiplex PCR, and TCRdb kept only the in-frame ones, dropping some. This table has 150,000 or so clones, over 60% appearing once. Material: PBMCs. This receptor was taken from a woman aged 40 to 49 in good health and CMV-seronegative. The rearrangement joins TRBV25-1 to TRBJ1-2; possible D gene TRBD1, 6 bases. The CDR3 sequence: CASSYTGHGLYGYTF. For the CDR3, the DNA is TGTGCCAGCAGTTACACAGGGCATGGCCTTTATGGCTACACCTTC.